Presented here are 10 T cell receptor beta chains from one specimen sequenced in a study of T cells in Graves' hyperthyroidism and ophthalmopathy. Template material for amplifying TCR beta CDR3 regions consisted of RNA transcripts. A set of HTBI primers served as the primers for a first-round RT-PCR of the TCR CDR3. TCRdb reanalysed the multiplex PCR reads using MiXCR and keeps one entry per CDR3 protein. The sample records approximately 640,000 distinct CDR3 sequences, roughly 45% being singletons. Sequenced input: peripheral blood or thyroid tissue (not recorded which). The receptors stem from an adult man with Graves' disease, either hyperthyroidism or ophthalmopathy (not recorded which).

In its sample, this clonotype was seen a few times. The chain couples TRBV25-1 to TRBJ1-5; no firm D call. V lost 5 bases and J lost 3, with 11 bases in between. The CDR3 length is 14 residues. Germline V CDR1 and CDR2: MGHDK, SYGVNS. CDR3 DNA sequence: TGTGCCAGCAGTTTATACGGAGTCAATCAGCCCCAGCATTTT. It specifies CASSLYGVNQPQHF.

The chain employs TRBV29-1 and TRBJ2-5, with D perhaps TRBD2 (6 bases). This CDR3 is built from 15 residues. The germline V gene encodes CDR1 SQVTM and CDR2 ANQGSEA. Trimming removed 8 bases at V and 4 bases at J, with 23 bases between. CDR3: CSSYSRGLGSETQYF. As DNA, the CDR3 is TGCAGCAGTTACTCGCGGGGCCTCGGTTCAGAGACCCAGTACTTC.

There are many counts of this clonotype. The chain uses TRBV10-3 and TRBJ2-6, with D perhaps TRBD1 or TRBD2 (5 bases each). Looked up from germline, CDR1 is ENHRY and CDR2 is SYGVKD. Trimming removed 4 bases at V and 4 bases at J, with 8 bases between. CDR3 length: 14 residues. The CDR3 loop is CAISVGDGANVLTF. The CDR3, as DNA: TGTGCCATCAGTGTAGGGGACGGGGCCAACGTCCTGACTTTC.

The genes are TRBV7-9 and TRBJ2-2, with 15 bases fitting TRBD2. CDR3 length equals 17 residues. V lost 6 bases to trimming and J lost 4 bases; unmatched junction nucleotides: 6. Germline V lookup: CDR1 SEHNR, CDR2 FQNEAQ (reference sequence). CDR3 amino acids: CASRWTSGRDITGELFF. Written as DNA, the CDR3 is TGTGCCAGCAGGTGGACTAGCGGGAGGGATATCACCGGGGAGCTGTTTTTT.

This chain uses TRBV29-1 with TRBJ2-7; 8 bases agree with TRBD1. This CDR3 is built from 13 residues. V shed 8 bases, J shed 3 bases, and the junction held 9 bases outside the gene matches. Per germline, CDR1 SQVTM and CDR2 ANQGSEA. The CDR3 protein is CSPSVTGDYEQYF. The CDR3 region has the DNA TGCAGCCCTAGCGTGACAGGGGACTACGAGCAGTACTTC.

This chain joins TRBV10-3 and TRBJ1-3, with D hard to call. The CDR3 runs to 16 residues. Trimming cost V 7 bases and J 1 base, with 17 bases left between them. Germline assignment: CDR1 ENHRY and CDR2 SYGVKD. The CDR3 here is CAITEEDAVSGNTIYF. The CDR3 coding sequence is TGTGCCATCACAGAGGAAGACGCGGTGTCTGGAAACACCATATATTTT.

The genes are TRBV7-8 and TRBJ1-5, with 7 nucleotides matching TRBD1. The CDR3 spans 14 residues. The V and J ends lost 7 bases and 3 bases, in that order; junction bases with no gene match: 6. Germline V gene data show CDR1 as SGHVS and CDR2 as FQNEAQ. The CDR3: CASNLQGPNQPQHF. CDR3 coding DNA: TGTGCCAGCAATTTACAGGGGCCCAATCAGCCCCAGCATTTT.

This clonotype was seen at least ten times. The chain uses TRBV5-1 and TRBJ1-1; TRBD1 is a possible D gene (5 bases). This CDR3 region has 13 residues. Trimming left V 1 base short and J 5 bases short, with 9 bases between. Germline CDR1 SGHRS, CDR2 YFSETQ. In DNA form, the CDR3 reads TGCGCCAGCAGCTTGTACGAGGGGACTGAAGCTTTCTTT. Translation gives CASSLYEGTEAFF.

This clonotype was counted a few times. This chain's CDR3 is CASSPTGGITEAFF. The DNA for the CDR3 is TGTGCCAGCAGTCCAACGGGGGGTATCACTGAAGCTTTCTTT. The J gene is TRBJ1-1, the V gene TRBV12-3 or TRBV12-4; a weak D match, TRBD1 (5 bases). Trimming cost V 5 bases and J 4 bases, with 14 bases left between them. The CDR3 runs to 14 residues.

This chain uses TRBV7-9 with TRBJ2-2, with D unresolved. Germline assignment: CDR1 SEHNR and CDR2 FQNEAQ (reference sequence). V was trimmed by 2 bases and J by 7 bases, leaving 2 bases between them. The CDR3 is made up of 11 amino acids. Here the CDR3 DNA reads TGTGCCAGCAGCTTATACGGGGAGCTGTTTTTT. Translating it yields CASSLYGELFF.